The entry below gives a single T cell receptor beta chain sequence along with its context. Its antigen is unknown. Regions amplified from RNA transcripts were the TCR beta CDR3 regions. The HTBI primer set served for first-round RT-PCR of the TCR CDR3. TCRdb re-called the multiplex PCR reads with MiXCR, one entry per CDR3 protein. The repertoire holds more than 500,000 distinct CDR3 sequences, more than 45% seen once, with around a fifth in the top ten. The data are from a study of T cells in Graves' hyperthyroidism and ophthalmopathy. With 5 bases clipped from V and 5 bases from J, the junction kept 14 bases outside the gene matches. CDR1 and CDR2 (germline): DFQATT, SNEGSKA (reference sequence). CDR3 size: 15 residues. General observations from the study: A model using 13 V-J features told ophthalmopathy apart from stable hyperthyroidism. Most clonotypes expanded in thyroid above 0.001 were likewise present in blood.

Exclusion criteria comprised uncontrolled infection, other autoimmune disease, pregnancy or lactation. Diagnoses used clinical symptoms, serum thyroxine and TRAb, thyroid ultrasound and orbital computed tomography. The receptor was derived from an adult woman with Graves' disease, either hyperthyroidism or ophthalmopathy (not recorded which). Sequenced input: peripheral blood or thyroid tissue (not recorded which). The rearrangement uses TRBV20-1 and TRBJ2-5, with TRBD2 matching over 7 bases. The DNA for the CDR3 is TGCAGTGCTCCTAAATTTCCGCGGGGAGGGGAGACCCAGTACTTC. The encoded protein is CSAPKFPRGGETQYF.